This T cell receptor beta chain was identified in a study of Ad26.COV2.S vaccination and SARS-CoV-2 variants. Some clones are missing from TCRdb's copy, which holds only in-frame ones; the method was immunoSEQ multiplex PCR. The sample lists approximately 300,000 clones, 70% to 90% occurring once. Treatment denoted: roughly 18 received Ad26.COV2.S at low or high dose, single or two shots; five or six received placebo; per-sample allocation not given. The study sampled participants on day 63 after the first vaccine or placebo injection. This adult donor, from Boston, was 18-55 years old. Looked up from germline, CDR1 is PRHDT and CDR2 is FYEKMQ (reference sequence). The CDR3 runs to 16 residues. Trimming removed 5 bases at V and 2 bases at J, with 19 bases between.

The clonotype was recovered from a person between 18 and 65 years old who received the Ad26.COV2.S COVID-19 vaccine or a placebo. J is TRBJ2-7 and V is TRBV13; D is tentatively TRBD1 or TRBD2 (6 bases each). Source: peripheral blood, taken in a trial of Ad26.COV2.S vaccine versus placebo. The CDR3 region is CASSLAMSGAPYEQYF. The CDR3 region has the DNA TGTGCCAGCAGCCTTGCTATGTCGGGGGCCCCCTACGAGCAGTACTTC.